Listed below are T cell receptor beta chains from one sample, sequenced in a study of blood T cells in healthy people across ages. Each CDR3 protein gets one entry after TCRdb re-called the 5' RACE reads with MiXCR. The table lists approximately 1.5 million distinct CDR3 sequences, approximately 32% of them singletons. The sequenced sample was blood. The receptors were sampled from a woman in her thirties in good health. The CDR3 runs from the conserved cysteine through the conserved F or W. D genes are given only for firm matches. Expanded clones get a size class; other rows say once, few or many, or leave the size out.

NA	NA	TRBV6-2/TRBV6-3	16	TRBJ1-5	TGTGCCAGCAGTTATGGGGGCCAAAAAATCAATCAGCCCCAGCATTTT	CASSYGGQKINQPQHF
TRBD1	NA	TRBV12-3/TRBV12-4	14	TRBJ2-3	TGTGCCAGTTTGGGGACAGGGAGTACAGATACGCAGTATTTT	CASLGTGSTDTQYF
NA	NA	TRBV20-1	14	TRBJ2-7	TGCAGTGCTAGAGATAGACTAGGCAAATACGAGCAGTACTTC	CSARDRLGKYEQYF
NA	NA	TRBV20-1	13	TRBJ1-1	TGCAGTGCTACCCCCGGCGTGAACACTGAAGCTTTCTTT	CSATPGVNTEAFF
NA	NA	TRBV3-1	13	TRBJ1-6	TGTGCCAGCAGCCGGGACATTAATTCACCCCTCCACTTT	CASSRDINSPLHF
TRBD2	NA	TRBV20-1	12	TRBJ2-3	TGCAGTGCTAGGGCCCGGGGGGGTACGCAGTATTTT	CSARARGGTQYF
TRBD1	NA	TRBV2	19	TRBJ2-6	TGTGCCAGCAGCGGGATAAGGGGACAGGGGGCGAGTGGGGCCAACGTCCTGACTTTC	CASSGIRGQGASGANVLTF
NA	NA	TRBV20-1	14	TRBJ2-7	TGCAGTGCTAGATCATTCAGGGTGGCCTACGAGCAGTACTTC	CSARSFRVAYEQYF
NA	NA	TRBV28	13	TRBJ2-7	TGTGCCAGCAGTTCGGAGTTTCGCTACGAGCAGTACTTC	CASSSEFRYEQYF
NA	NA	TRBV20-1	14	TRBJ2-7	TGCAGTGCTAGGGACGGGACCACCAACTACGAGCAGTACTTC	CSARDGTTNYEQYF
NA	NA	TRBV6-6	14	TRBJ2-7	TGTGCCAGCAGTTCAGAGGGGGGACCCTACGAGCAGTACTTC	CASSSEGGPYEQYF
NA	NA	TRBV28	16	TRBJ1-2	TGTGCCAGCAGTCCCTCCGGGGGGGCAAATAGCTATGGCTACACCTTC	CASSPSGGANSYGYTF
NA	many	TRBV29-1	13	TRBJ2-1	TGCAGCGCCGGGAGTCGGGGGTACAATGAGCAGTTCTTC	CSAGSRGYNEQFF
NA	few	TRBV6-6	14	TRBJ2-1	TGTGCCAGCTGCGACAGACAGAACGGGAATGAGCAGTTCTTC	CASCDRQNGNEQFF
TRBD1	NA	TRBV11-2	13	TRBJ1-5	TGTGCCAGCAGTTTAGGGGGCCCCCAGCCCCAGCATTTT	CASSLGGPQPQHF
NA	few	TRBV7-3	15	TRBJ1-4	TGTGCCAGCACCAAGGTCCGGCAGGGTATTGAAAAACTGTTTTTT	CASTKVRQGIEKLFF
NA	few	TRBV5-1	16	TRBJ2-5	TGCGCCAGCAGCCCCAGACATTCTGGGGGTTTGGAGACCCAGTACTTC	CASSPRHSGGLETQYF
NA	NA	TRBV12-3/TRBV12-4	15	TRBJ2-3	TGTGCCAGCAGTTTAATTCAGAAAAGCACAGATACGCAGTATTTT	CASSLIQKSTDTQYF
NA	NA	TRBV7-6	14	TRBJ1-2	TGTGCCAGCAGCCCCTATAGAGAGGGGTATGGCTACACCTTC	CASSPYREGYGYTF
TRBD1	NA	TRBV18	15	TRBJ2-7	TGTGCCAGCTCACGCCCGGACAGGGTGAGCAACGAGCAGTACTTC	CASSRPDRVSNEQYF
NA	many	TRBV9	15	TRBJ2-1	TGTGCCAGCAGCGTACAAAGGAGGGGGGACAATGAGCAGTTCTTC	CASSVQRRGDNEQFF
NA	many	TRBV29-1	15	TRBJ2-3	TGCAGCGTTGAAACTGGCTACCCGATCGTAGATACGCAGTATTTT	CSVETGYPIVDTQYF
TRBD1	NA	TRBV5-1	16	TRBJ2-1	TGCGCCAGCAGCTCGGGACAGGGAGGCCCCTACGATGAGCAGTTCTTC	CASSSGQGGPYDEQFF
NA	few	TRBV7-2	18	TRBJ2-7	TGTGCCAGCAGCACCCTTCGGGTGAGCGGGCCCAGTAGGGGGGAGCAGTACTTC	CASSTLRVSGPSRGEQYF
NA	NA	TRBV15	17	TRBJ2-1	TGTGCCACCAGCGGGATGGGTGGAAGCAGCTCCTACAATGAGCAGTTCTTC	CATSGMGGSSSYNEQFF
TRBD2	NA	TRBV27	14	TRBJ2-1	TGTGCCAGCATGCTAGCGGGAGGGCACGATGAGCAGTTCTTC	CASMLAGGHDEQFF
TRBD2	NA	TRBV6-1	17	TRBJ2-1	TGTGCCAGCAGTGACGGGAGCGGGGGGGCCGGTTACAATGAGCAGTTCTTC	CASSDGSGGAGYNEQFF
NA	NA	TRBV20-1	12	TRBJ2-2	TGCAGTGCTAGCTCAAACACCGGGGAGCTGTTTTTT	CSASSNTGELFF
TRBD1	NA	TRBV11-2	16	TRBJ2-4	TGTGCCAGCAGCTTAGTGATGACAGGGCAGAAAAACATTCAGTACTTC	CASSLVMTGQKNIQYF
TRBD2	many	TRBV20-1	13	TRBJ2-7	TGCAGTGCCACTAGCGGGGCTTCCAGGGAGCAGTACTTC	CSATSGASREQYF
TRBD1	few	TRBV5-1	15	TRBJ1-2	TGCGCCAGCAGGTCCTCGGGACAGGGGAACTATGGCTACACCTTC	CASRSSGQGNYGYTF